Listed below are T cell receptor beta chains from one sample, sequenced in a study of cytomegalovirus exposure and HLA in healthy donors. Profiling relied on immunoSEQ multiplex PCR, and the TCRdb table lists in-frame clones only, not all of them. The sample consists of under 300,000 clones, 85% to 95% of them appearing once. The material sequenced was PBMCs. The receptors stem from a girl between 2 and 10 years old in good health and CMV-seronegative. CDR3s include the opening cysteine and the closing phenylalanine or tryptophan. Fields, in order: D gene, J gene, V gene, clone size, CDR3 protein, CDR3 DNA. D genes are given only for firm matches. Expanded clones get a size class; other rows say once, few or many, or leave the size out.

- TRBJ1-2 TRBV15 - CATSTRGNYGYTF TGTGCCACCAGCACCAGGGGTAACTATGGCTACACCTTC
TRBD2 TRBJ2-3 TRBV18 - CASSPPGLAATDTQYF TGTGCCAGCTCACCACCGGGTCTAGCGGCCACAGATACGCAGTATTTT
- TRBJ1-3 TRBV6-5 - CASSYSPSYSGNTIYF TGTGCCAGCAGTTACTCCCCCTCTTATTCTGGAAACACCATATATTTT
- TRBJ2-5 TRBV7-8 - CASSPAPWPINEETQYF TGTGCCAGCAGCCCCGCACCCTGGCCCATTAATGAAGAGACCCAGTACTTC
- TRBJ2-3 TRBV14 once CASSPGTWLGSDTQYF TGTGCCAGCAGCCCCGGGACTTGGCTGGGCTCAGATACGCAGTATTTT
TRBD2 TRBJ2-1 TRBV6-5 - CASMAGVNEQFF TGTGCCAGCATGGCGGGAGTAAATGAGCAGTTCTTC
TRBD2 TRBJ2-2 TRBV28 - CASSLSSGVNTGELFF TGTGCCAGCAGTTTATCGAGCGGGGTCAACACCGGGGAGCTGTTTTTT
TRBD1 TRBJ2-3 TRBV7-9 - CASSYRGLGTDTQYF TGTGCCAGCAGCTACAGGGGGCTGGGCACAGATACGCAGTATTTT
- TRBJ2-7 TRBV13 - CASSLSEQGEQYF TGTGCCAGCAGCTTATCAGAGCAGGGCGAGCAGTACTTC
TRBD2 TRBJ2-1 TRBV27 - CASSFPESGRVNEQFF TGTGCCAGCAGTTTCCCGGAAAGCGGGAGAGTCAATGAGCAGTTCTTC
TRBD1 TRBJ1-1 TRBV5-1 - CASSPGQGGPVAEAFF TGCGCCAGCAGCCCCGGACAGGGGGGTCCTGTGGCTGAAGCTTTCTTT
- TRBJ1-5 TRBV5-6 once CASSRGQPNQPQHF TGTGCCAGCAGCCGCGGACAGCCGAATCAGCCCCAGCATTTT
- TRBJ2-7 TRBV2 - CASSEGLLANAYEQYF TGTGCCAGCAGTGAAGGACTCCTAGCGAATGCCTACGAGCAGTACTTC
- TRBJ2-1 TRBV5-5 - CASSSGQIYNEQFF TGTGCCAGCAGCTCCGGACAGATTTACAATGAGCAGTTCTTC
- TRBJ1-4 TRBV7-2 - CASSLAMGGGPGEKLFF TGTGCCAGCAGCTTAGCAATGGGAGGAGGGCCTGGTGAAAAACTGTTTTTT
TRBD2 TRBJ2-3 TRBV5-4 - CASSLSGGGADTQYF TGTGCCAGCAGCTTAAGCGGGGGGGGCGCAGATACGCAGTATTTT
TRBD1 TRBJ2-4 TRBV7-9 - CASSYGQGVLSAKNIQYF TGTGCCAGCAGCTACGGACAGGGGGTGTTAAGTGCCAAAAACATTCAGTACTTC
- TRBJ2-3 TRBV9 - CASSGLAADTQYF TGTGCCAGCAGCGGCCTGGCAGCAGATACGCAGTATTTT
- TRBJ2-7 TRBV20-1 once CSASTGYEQYF TGCAGTGCGAGCACGGGGTACGAGCAGTACTTC
- TRBJ2-7 TRBV5-4 - CASSLGGLTYEQYF TGTGCCAGCAGCTTGGGGGGGCTTACCTACGAGCAGTACTTC
TRBD2 TRBJ2-1 TRBV25-1 - CASSEPSGRIEQFF TGTGCCAGCAGTGAACCTAGCGGTAGAATTGAGCAGTTCTTC
- TRBJ1-3 TRBV28 - CASSPGGNTIYF TGTGCCAGCAGTCCAGGGGGAAACACCATATATTTT
TRBD1 TRBJ1-6 TRBV11-2 - CASSLRQGDSPLHF TGTGCCAGCAGCTTACGACAGGGTGATTCACCCCTCCACTTT
- TRBJ2-7 TRBV21-1 once CASSRRDSVGSYEQYF TGTGCCAGCAGCAGGAGGGACAGCGTGGGCTCCTACGAGCAGTACTTC
TRBD2 TRBJ2-1 TRBV27 - CASSDLAGGLNEQFF TGTGCCAGCAGTGACCTAGCGGGGGGGCTGAATGAGCAGTTCTTC
TRBD2 TRBJ2-1 TRBV4-1 - CASSHELAGGHLSYNEQFF TGCGCCAGCAGCCACGAACTAGCGGGGGGACATCTCTCCTACAATGAGCAGTTCTTC
- TRBJ2-1 TRBV27 - CASSFGGNSYNEQFF TGTGCCAGCAGTTTTGGGGGCAACTCCTACAATGAGCAGTTCTTC
TRBD2 TRBJ2-7 TRBV27 - CASSLEGGKGEQYF TGTGCCAGCAGTTTGGAGGGAGGGAAGGGGGAGCAGTACTTC